This entry is about one T cell receptor beta chain. This clone has just a few counts. Its antigen remains unidentified. No clone much larger than this one lies a single base away; base qualities are absent. Enrolling through a virtual design, the prospective study's participants ranged in age from about 18 to 89 years and lived across more than 20 United States geographic areas. In the prospective study, participants were assigned to cohorts based on the clinical history participants reported in a screening survey and a study questionnaire. Recovered participants in ImmuneRACE Cohort 3 were defined as having two consecutive negative NP/OP PCR tests, clearance from a healthcare professional, or resolution of symptoms. Mobile phlebotomists in the prospective study collected whole blood, serum and a nasopharyngeal or oropharyngeal swab from every participant. Over an approximately 2-month period, participants in the prospective study had the option of providing additional blood draws and questionnaires. Before DNA extraction, blood samples from the prospective study were shipped at room temperature or frozen.

V loses 5 bases, J loses 3 bases, and the germline ends lie 5 bases apart. Taken from cysteine to phenylalanine, the CDR3 has 12 residues. This entry keeps only the CDR3 DNA: 36 bases, framed from base 1. This entry belongs to a study of blood T cell repertoires in COVID-19 (dated by TCRdb to about 2020). Turning to the overall study: The collaborator samples originated in the United States, Italy and Spain and spanned the acute and convalescent phases of COVID-19. Subjects who had been exposed to COVID-19, were actively infected with it, or had recovered from it provided the deeply sampled blood TCRbeta repertoires that made up the dataset. The repertoires were made available in a free public database intended to serve as a resource for research on the immune response to SARS-CoV-2. Where available, HLA class I and class II types were taken from metadata supplied by the sample provider and were not determined by assay-based typing. The prospective study material was composed of cDNA or gDNA derived from T cells, B-cell-depleted T cells, or PBMCs. Nearly every sample came with metadata listing a de-identified subject ID, COVID-19 status, age in years and sex. Samples came from the ongoing ImmuneRACE study (first 160 participants) plus 1,254 subjects from 6 global collaborators.

TCRbeta CDR3 regions were amplified from genomic DNA by means of the immunoSEQ Assay, a bias-controlled multiplex PCR. The paper's processing steps were these. The number of nucleated cells in each sample was estimated by amplification of reference gene primers within the assay. To quantify the absolute abundance of each unique TCRbeta CDR3 rearrangement, sequence reads were collapsed and filtered. For each sample, productive Simpson clonality was calculated as the square root of Simpson's diversity index over productive rearrangements. TCRdb limited this immuneACCESS table to in-frame rearrangements with V and J called. A share of clones is missing; checked studies link under half to unresolved V genes, and the rest is unexplained. V and J calls plus clone size are reproduced from that table; the DNA served to infer D and trimming. Here the sample has 300,000 or so clones; 86% occur a single time. Under 11% of the sample comes from the top ten.

Here is what the overall study found, with its caveats: Clinical and demographic metadata were provided uncurated, with the amount varying by source and participant.

The receptor's source is a young woman who had recovered from COVID-19. The rearrangement joined TRBV12-3 or TRBV12-4 to TRBJ1-3; the D gene cannot be named for sure. Sample: PBMCs or T cells enriched from blood (not recorded which). The DNA sequence reads TGTGCCAGCAGTGTTCGTGGAAACACCATATATTTT. This codes for CASSVRGNTIYF.